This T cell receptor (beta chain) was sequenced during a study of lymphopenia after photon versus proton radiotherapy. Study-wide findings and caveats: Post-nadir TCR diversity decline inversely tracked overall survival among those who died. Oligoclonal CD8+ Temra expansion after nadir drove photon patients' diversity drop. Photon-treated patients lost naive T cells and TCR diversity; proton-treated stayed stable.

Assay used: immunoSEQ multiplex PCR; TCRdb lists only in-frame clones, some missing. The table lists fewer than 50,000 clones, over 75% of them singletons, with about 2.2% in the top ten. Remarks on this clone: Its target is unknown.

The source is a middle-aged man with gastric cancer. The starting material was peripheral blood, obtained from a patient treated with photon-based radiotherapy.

CDR3 sequence (DNA): TGTGCCAGCAGCGCGACAGGGATCACAGATACGCAGTATTTT. Amino acid sequence: CASSATGITDTQYF. This chain joins TRBV7-9 and TRBJ2-3; 7 bases agree with TRBD1. The CDR3 covers 14 residues. V shed 5 bases and J 2 bases; nucleotides not matched to a gene: 4. CDR1 SEHNR and CDR2 FQNEAQ come from the germline V gene (reference sequence). The full variable domain, with the rest looked up from reference TRBV7-9 and TRBJ2-3, is DTGVSQNPRHKITKRGQNVTFRCDPISEHNRLYWYRQTLGQGPEFLTYFQNEAQLEKSRLLSDRFSAERPKGSFSTLEIQRTEQGDSAMYLCASSATGITDTQYFGPGTRLTVL.